Following are 25 T cell receptor beta chains from one sample sequenced in a study of blood T cells in healthy people across ages. A J-beta primer mix and a sample-barcoded 5' primer were used in a second PCR of roughly 6 to 11 cycles. Using its own MiXCR run on the 5' RACE reads, TCRdb lists one record per CDR3 protein. The sample yields 1.5 million to 1.9 million distinct CDR3 sequences, approximately 39% seen once. The sequenced sample was blood. The receptors stem from a woman in her late teens or twenties in good health.

This sequence joins TRBV7-9 and TRBJ2-7; 9 bases are shared with TRBD1. J lost 1 base, V lost 4 bases, and 8 bases had no gene match. Germline-derived CDR1 and CDR2 are SEHNR and FQNEAQ (reference sequence). The CDR3 runs 16 residues. The CDR3 sequence is CASSSKVGTGSYEQYF. The CDR3, as DNA: TGTGCCAGCAGCTCCAAAGTCGGGACAGGGTCCTACGAGCAGTACTTC.

This chain links TRBV6-6 with TRBJ2-1; weak D call: TRBD1 (5 bases). Germline CDR1 MNHNY, CDR2 SVGAGI (reference sequence). V was trimmed by 6 bases and J by 13 bases, leaving 16 bases between them. The CDR3 runs to 12 residues. In nucleotides, the CDR3 is TGTGCCAGCAGCCTCGACAGCCAGACCCAGTTCTTC. Residues: CASSLDSQTQFF.

The rearrangement joins TRBV28 to TRBJ1-3; 7 positions match TRBD1. The V segment lost 5 bases and the J segment 4 bases; nucleotides outside the gene matches: 8. Germline lookup yields CDR1 MDHEN and CDR2 SYDVKM. CDR3 length equals 15 residues. This CDR3 reads CASSPPPTGGNTIYF. CDR3 sequence (DNA): TGTGCCAGCAGTCCTCCCCCGACAGGGGGAAACACCATATATTTT.

The J gene is TRBJ1-6, the V gene TRBV25-1; D gene uncertain. Trimming cost V 3 bases and J 6 bases, with 9 bases left between them. The CDR3 extends over 14 amino acids. Germline V gene data show CDR1 as MGHDK and CDR2 as SYGVNS. CDR3 in DNA: TGTGCCAGCAGTGAGCGGCAGCTTAATTCACCCCTCCACTTT. Translating gives CASSERQLNSPLHF.

This clonotype appeared many times. The CDR3 nucleotides are TGTGCCAGCAGCACCGACCTAGTAGGGTCCTACAATGAGCAGTTCTTC. Protein: CASSTDLVGSYNEQFF. The chain has TRBV7-2 and TRBJ2-1; D not certain. This CDR3 region has 16 residues. CDR1 and CDR2 from the germline V gene are SGHTA and FQGNSA. Trimming pared 5 bases from V and 1 base from J, leaving 15 bases between.

The genes are TRBV20-1 and TRBJ1-5; D not certain. The CDR3 runs 14 residues. Germline values: CDR1 DFQATT, CDR2 SNEGSKA (reference sequence). V was cut by 6 bases and J by 4 bases, with 16 bases left in between. CDR3 DNA: TGCAGTGCCAAGACACCAAAGGGTAATCAGCCCCAGCATTTT. Residues: CSAKTPKGNQPQHF.

The CDR3 bases are TGCGCCAGCAGCCAAGATCGACAGGGGGTAGCCAAAAACATTCAGTACTTC. Its protein product is CASSQDRQGVAKNIQYF. J is TRBJ2-4 and V is TRBV4-3; 9 positions agree with TRBD1. V lost 0 bases to trimming and J lost 0 bases; unmatched junction nucleotides: 3. Germline V CDR1 and CDR2: LGHNA, YSLEER. The CDR3 totals 17 residues.

The genes are TRBV7-2 and TRBJ2-7; 16 bases are shared with TRBD2. The CDR3 runs 19 residues. CDR1 and CDR2 (germline): SGHTA, FQGNSA. With V trimmed by 0 bases and J by 7 bases, 12 bases remained unmatched. The CDR3 reads CASSLALGTSGRVYNEQYF. In DNA form, the CDR3 reads TGTGCCAGCAGCTTAGCTTTAGGGACTAGCGGGAGGGTATACAATGAGCAGTACTTC.

The CDR3: CASRWRGDTGELFF. Here the CDR3 DNA reads TGTGCCAGCAGATGGAGAGGAGACACCGGGGAGCTGTTTTTT. V gene TRBV12-3 or TRBV12-4 combines with J gene TRBJ2-2, with D uncertain. Trimming took off 6 bases at V and 3 bases at J, with 11 bases between the two ends. The CDR3 loop spans 14 amino acids.

The rearrangement links TRBV9 to TRBJ2-3; weak D call: TRBD1 (5 bases). This CDR3 comprises 14 residues. The V and J ends lost 5 bases and 0 bases respectively, with 10 bases between them. Germline loops: CDR1 SGDLS, CDR2 YYNGEE. CDR3 DNA sequence: TGTGCCAGCAGGGACATGTCCAGCACAGATACGCAGTATTTT. Translation: CASRDMSSTDTQYF. Supplemented by reference TRBV9 and TRBJ2-3, the full variable domain reads DSGVTQTPKHLITATGQRVTLRCSPRSGDLSVYWYQQSLDQGLQFLIQYYNGEERAKGNILERFSAQQFPDLHSELNLSSLELGDSALYFCASRDMSSTDTQYFGPGTRLTVL.

This rearrangement joins TRBV7-2 to TRBJ2-1; no clear D. Trimming took 4 bases from V and 6 from J, leaving 10 bases between them. This CDR3 comprises 13 residues. Germline V gene lookup returns CDR1 SGHTA and CDR2 FQGNSA. The CDR3 coding sequence is TGTGCCAGCAGCTCTAGGGTAGGCAATGAGCAGTTCTTC. The encoded protein is CASSSRVGNEQFF.

This chain connects TRBV25-1 to TRBJ1-6; 12 bases are a match to TRBD1. Germline-derived CDR1 and CDR2 are MGHDK and SYGVNS. This CDR3 is 16 amino acids long. V was clipped by 4 bases and J by 8 bases; unmatched bases: 6. CDR3 coding DNA: TGTGCCAGCAGTGCTTCGGGACAGGGGGCACATTCACCCCTCCACTTT. Encoded protein: CASSASGQGAHSPLHF.

This sequence joins TRBV4-1 and TRBJ2-2; TRBD2 is a possible D gene (5 bases). The CDR3 is made up of 15 amino acids. Germline CDR1 reads MGHRA; CDR2 reads YSYEKL. V was cut by 1 base and J by 4 bases, with 10 bases left in between. The CDR3 sequence: CASSQGRVSTGELFF. CDR3 sequence (DNA): TGCGCCAGCAGCCAAGGGCGGGTGAGCACCGGGGAGCTGTTTTTT.

This clonotype turned up a few times. The CDR3 here is CASSDSLADIASSYNEQFF. CDR3 sequence (DNA): TGTGCCAGCAGCGACTCCCTGGCCGACATAGCGTCCTCCTACAATGAGCAGTTCTTC. The rearrangement joins TRBV7-9 to TRBJ2-1; tentative D call: TRBD2 (5 bases). Trimming pared 5 bases from V and 0 bases from J, leaving 23 bases between. CDR1 SEHNR and CDR2 FQNEAQ come from the germline V gene (reference sequence). The CDR3 runs 19 residues.

The table lists this clonotype with a few counts. The chain couples TRBV5-1 to TRBJ2-3, with D uncertain. Germline CDR1 and CDR2: SGHRS and YFSETQ. The CDR3 has 16 residues. V lost 0 bases and J 4 bases, leaving 15 bases between the germline ends. The CDR3 coding sequence is TGCGCCAGCAGCTTGGTCCGGTACACCTGGCCAGATACGCAGTATTTT. Its translation: CASSLVRYTWPDTQYF.

This clonotype has a handful of counts. V gene TRBV7-9 combines with J gene TRBJ2-4; perhaps TRBD2 as D (5 bases). CDR3 size: 16 residues. V was trimmed by 4 bases and J by 3 bases, leaving 16 bases between them. The germline CDR1 and CDR2 sequences are SEHNR and FQNEAQ (reference sequence). The CDR3: CASSSTRVGDKNIQYF. DNA of the CDR3: TGTGCCAGCAGCTCGACACGGGTCGGGGACAAAAACATTCAGTACTTC.

This clonotype was counted between two and nine times. The chain couples TRBV27 to TRBJ2-3; 8 nucleotides match TRBD2. V lost 5 bases to trimming and J lost 5 bases; unmatched junction nucleotides: 9. CDR1 is MNHEY, CDR2 SMNVEV, per germline (reference sequence). This CDR3 is built from 15 residues. The CDR3 DNA follows: TGTGCCAGCAGTACCCCAGGGACTAGTTTAGATACGCAGTATTTT. As protein: CASSTPGTSLDTQYF.

A few counts support this clonotype. V gene TRBV2 combines with J gene TRBJ1-4; D gene ambiguous. CDR1 is SNHLY and CDR2 is FYNNEI in the germline V gene. The CDR3 covers 14 residues. With 8 bases removed from V and 4 bases from J, the gap between germline ends came to 14 bases. CDR3 DNA sequence: TGTGCCAGCTCGGCGGCTCTTTTTAATGAAAAACTGTTTTTT. This codes for CASSAALFNEKLFF.

V is TRBV20-1 and J is TRBJ2-1, with D uncertain. The germline V gene encodes CDR1 DFQATT and CDR2 SNEGSKA (reference sequence). CDR3 length: 11 amino acids. Trimming took 6 bases from V and 8 from J, leaving 11 bases between them. CDR3 nucleotides: TGCAGTGCCTCCGACTCCTATGAGCAGTTCTTC. This translates into CSASDSYEQFF.

This chain connects TRBV18 to TRBJ2-1; TRBD2 might be the D (5 bases). The V gene's germline CDR1 is KGHSH and CDR2 LQKENI. Trimming shortened V by 6 bases and J by 9 bases, and 18 bases separated the two germline ends. The CDR3 runs 14 residues. The CDR3: CASSRGKSYGEQFF. In nucleotides, the CDR3 is TGTGCCAGCTCCCGGGGTAAGTCGTACGGTGAGCAGTTCTTC.

The chain combines TRBV3-1 with TRBJ2-3, with 8 bases lining up with TRBD2. The CDR3 is 15 amino acids. Trimming at V came to 1 base and at J to 7 bases, leaving 7 bases not matched to a gene. The V gene's germline CDR1 is LGHDT and CDR2 YNNKEL (reference sequence). Written as DNA, the CDR3 is TGTGCCAGCAGCCAAGTCCTCGGGAGGGCCTATACGCAGTATTTT. Translated: CASSQVLGRAYTQYF.

The rearrangement joins TRBV25-1 to TRBJ2-5; either TRBD1 or TRBD2 may fit D (6 bases each). V dropped 8 bases and J dropped 11 bases, with 15 bases sitting between them. Germline-derived CDR1 and CDR2 are MGHDK and SYGVNS. The CDR3 length is 11 residues. CDR3 bases: TGTGCCAGCTTGGAGGGGGATCGGCAGTACTTC. It encodes CASLEGDRQYF. The complete variable domain, with remaining parts taken from reference TRBV25-1 and TRBJ2-5, reads EADIYQTPRYLVIGTGKKITLECSQTMGHDKMYWYQQDPGMELHLIHYSYGVNSTEKGDLSSESTVSRIRTEHFPLTLESARPSHTSQYLCASLEGDRQYFGPGTRLLVL.

The chain combines TRBV6-5 with TRBJ1-1, with 7 bases aligning to TRBD1. CDR1 MNHEY and CDR2 SVGAGI come from the germline V gene. This CDR3 comprises 13 residues. The V and J ends lost 2 bases and 7 bases, in that order; junction bases with no gene match: 4. The CDR3, as DNA: TGTGCCAGCAGTTACGACAGGGTCGGTGAAGCTTTCTTT. Protein sequence: CASSYDRVGEAFF.

The rearrangement links TRBV12-3 or TRBV12-4 to TRBJ2-1; 8 bases are shared with TRBD2. CDR3 length: 15 amino acids. The trim removed 3 bases at V and 6 bases at J, leaving 7 bases unmatched. The CDR3 DNA reads as TGTGCCAGCAGTTTTACCGGGAGGGCCCCCAATGAGCAGTTCTTC. Amino acids: CASSFTGRAPNEQFF.

V usage is TRBV3-1 and J usage is TRBJ2-1, with D perhaps matching TRBD1 (6 bases). The V gene's germline CDR1 is LGHDT and CDR2 YNNKEL (reference sequence). CDR3 length equals 13 residues. Between the trimmed V and J ends, which lost 4 bases and 10 bases, there was a span of 14 bases. In DNA, the CDR3 is TGTGCCAGCAGCCGGACAGAGCCCAGGGAGCAGTTCTTC. It translates to CASSRTEPREQFF.